The 3 T cell receptor beta chains below come from one sample, sequenced in a study of OX40 agonist ivuxolimab in advanced cancers. Produced via immunoSEQ multiplex PCR; TCRdb's table is partial and in-frame only. Here the sample spans about 58,000 clones, approximately 80% being singletons. Sequences were derived from CD4+ or CD8+ T cells sorted from blood, sampled in a trial of the OX40 agonist ivuxolimab. The receptors were sampled from an adult with an advanced solid tumor such as melanoma, head and neck, liver or kidney cancer.

The V call is TRBV7-2, the J call TRBJ2-7; D is uncertain. Germline CDR1 and CDR2: SGHTA and FQGNSA. The CDR3 totals 14 residues. The germline V and J ends were trimmed by 1 base and 2 bases, with 9 bases remaining between them. CDR3 nucleotides: TGTGCCAGCAGCTTAGTGGCCGGAGCCTACGAGCAGTACTTC. It yields the protein CASSLVAGAYEQYF.

This chain joins TRBV4-2 and TRBJ1-1, with D possibly TRBD1 on 5 matching bases. Germline-derived CDR1 and CDR2 are LGHNA and YNFKEQ. V was clipped by 0 bases and J by 5 bases, with 13 bases between them. The CDR3 consists of 15 residues. In DNA form, the CDR3 reads TGTGCCAGCAGCCAAGAAGTCCAGGGAGGGACTGAAGCTTTCTTT. Translating it yields CASSQEVQGGTEAFF.

This rearrangement joins TRBV6-5 to TRBJ1-2; 7 nucleotides line up with TRBD1. The CDR3 is made up of 13 amino acids. Trimming cost V 5 bases and J 7 bases; bases outside gene matches: 7. Germline CDR1 is MNHEY and CDR2 is SVGAGI. CDR3 protein: CASSLQGVGGYTF. The DNA for the CDR3 is TGTGCCAGCAGTCTCCAGGGGGTTGGTGGCTACACCTTC.